Given below is one T cell receptor (beta chain) in context. The antigen it recognizes is unknown. Nothing much larger sits one base from this clone, and base qualities are not available. This record comes from a study of blood T cells in healthy people across ages (dated by TCRdb to the mid-2010s). Regarding the study in general: In model experiments, template switching captured about one uniquely barcoded TCR beta cDNA molecule for every two T cells. The study analyzed two additional independent replicas of 1 million unique cDNA reads from the same blood draw for two donors, one aged 18 to 29 and one aged 80 or older. Age-related changes in TCR beta repertoire diversity were measured in the study by deep sequencing normalized with unique cDNA molecular identifiers. The donors were split into four age groups: young (average 16 years), middle-aged (about 40), aged (62) and long-lived (approximately 89).

Library method: 5' RACE. TCRdb shows the sequencer as Illumina HiSeq 2500. A second roughly 6 to 11 cycle PCR used a sample-barcoded 5' primer and a J-beta primer mix. A unique molecular identifier was introduced onto each TCR beta cDNA molecule by a template-switch 5' adaptor carrying 12 random nucleotides. At least 2.5 million CDR3-containing paired-end reads were obtained from each sample. The Mint cDNA synthesis kit, primed by a TRBC-specific oligonucleotide, was used to synthesize first-strand cDNA from all RNA. After uracil-DNA glycosylase treatment, a first 18-cycle PCR used universal primers M1SS and BC2_uni_R on all cDNA. Per the authors' processing: For normalization, 1 million high-quality reads, each with a distinct molecular identifier, were randomly selected from each sample. Reads with shared molecular identifiers were discarded instead of being binned into consensus sequences. MiTCR, with a Q25 quality threshold and the strictest error-elimination algorithm, was used for CDR3 identification, clonotype clustering and error correction. A nonparametric unseen species model with Euler transformation was used to estimate a lower bound on total TCR beta diversity. TCRdb redid the processing of the public reads, applying fastp at Q25 and MiXCR, and retained in-frame beta chains. CDR3 protein duplicates are merged, each entry listing the most common genes and DNA. The V and J calls and clone size are TCRdb's, not the authors'. The sample records around 780,000 distinct CDR3 sequences, around 25% of which are singletons. The leading ten clones occupy around 2.9% of the sample.

The CDR3 starts with the cysteine, ends with the phenylalanine, and has 14 residues. Only the CDR3 DNA is retained, 42 bases long and in frame from the first base. The donors were 40 or so Caucasian individuals from Russia, aged roughly 6 to 90 years, who were systemically healthy. Each donor gave around 9.8 milliliters of peripheral blood, collected into EDTA-treated Vacutainer tubes. Ficoll-Paque density-gradient centrifugation was used to isolate PBMCs, with at least 7 million obtained per sample. Total RNA, at least 6 micrograms per sample, was extracted from PBMCs with Trizol reagent. Naive CD45RAhigh/CD27high T cell percentages were measured by flow cytometry on a PBMC aliquot from every donor. Study-wide findings and limitations: A strong correlation was found between observed TCR beta diversity and the percentage of naive T cells measured by flow cytometry. Estimates of total diversity based on one million sequenced T cells were considered lower bounds and underestimates. Compared with the aged group, the long-lived group had more naive CD4+ T cells, fewer expanded clones and increased TCR diversity, suggesting age selection. Observed TCR beta diversity per million T cells fell roughly linearly with age, and a significant reduction was already apparent by age about 36. The CMV infection status of donors was not known, potentially confounding age-related changes in expanded clonotypes. Because profiling used bulk unsorted PBMCs, naive and antigen-experienced compartments could not be compared conclusively.

The same sample was also studied in work on T cells of mothers and their children. The second study also describes: Donors were nine systemically healthy Caucasian individuals: three mothers and their six children. cDNA synthesis used all of the extracted RNA, with 1.5 ug of RNA in each 15 ul reaction. Sample barcodes and 2-4 random nucleotides were added via the M1S primer in the second PCR. Each mother yielded over 8 million TCR beta CDR3 reads and each child roughly 2.9 million reads. TCR recombination output is similarly shaped by thymic selection in related and unrelated pairs, with a minor effect exerted by inherited differences. Normalized repertoire overlap was always slightly but never significantly higher in related than unrelated mother-child pairs. Persistent microchimeric T cell clones were not detected, at a sensitivity of roughly 100 clones per million clonotypes. To look for features that set related mother-child pairs apart from unrelated individuals, the researchers ran deep NGS to compare the TCR beta repertoires of mothers and children. The mean age was roughly 44 +/- 4 years for the mothers and approximately 11 +/- 4 years for the children. After adapter ligation was performed with NEBNext reagents, the libraries were sequenced on an Illumina HiSeq 2000 with 100+100 nt paired-end reads. To avoid cross-contamination, the mother libraries and the child libraries were prepared a month apart and sequenced in separate runs. Each donor had between about 500,000 and 2,100,000 distinct TCR beta clonotypes identified. Naive TCR beta clonotypes were estimated from low-frequency clonotypes matched to each donor's FACS-determined naive share, without sorting.

The receptor was isolated from a boy between 5 and 17 years old in good health. The rearranged segments are TRBV12-3 or TRBV12-4 and TRBJ2-5, and 10 junction bases match TRBD1. The end of the DNA is better explained by TRBJ2-7, so the J call may be wrong. Sequenced: blood. The DNA sequence is TGTGCCAGCAGTACCTGGACAGGGGGTAACGAGCAGTACTTC. Its protein product is CASSTWTGGNEQYF.